This TCR beta chain emerged from a study of tumor T cells in aggressive B-cell lymphoma (dated by TCRdb to 2017 to 2019). Libraries were constructed by the immunoSEQ multiplex PCR assay. TCRdb carries this immuneACCESS record with in-frame sequences only. Its versions omit some clonotypes, under half of them owing to an unresolved V gene in the studies checked, with the rest unexplained. The sample table contains 9,000 or so clones; only one count was recorded for roughly 84% of them. Roughly 3.5% of the sample belongs to the ten largest clones. This clone came up a few times. This receptor's antigen is unknown. Per-base quality was not reported, and no clone a single base away is much larger than it. Taken from the germline V gene (reference sequence), the CDR1 and CDR2 loops are LNHDA and SQIVND. The CDR3 sequence holds 16 residues, the cysteine and phenylalanine included. The kept DNA is CDR3 alone, 48 bases in frame from the first base. Germline trimming amounts to 3 bases on V and 4 bases on J, with 6 as the count of junction bases outside the gene matches.

The clonotype comes from an adult with diffuse large B cell lymphoma. The chain links TRBV19 with TRBJ2-5, and TRBD2 matches 12 of the central bases. What was sequenced was tumor tissue. The encoded CDR3 is CASSISTSGGRETQYF. The DNA sequence is TGTGCCAGTAGTATCTCGACTAGCGGGGGTAGAGAGACCCAGTACTTC. Beyond the CDR3, the reference TRBV19 and TRBJ2-5 genes provide the residues; the full variable domain reads: DGGITQSPKYLFRKEGQNVTLSCEQNLNHDAMYWYRQDPGQGLRLIYYSQIVNDFQKGDIAEGYSVSREKKESFPLTVTSAQKNPTAFYLCASSISTSGGRETQYFGPGTRLLVL.